This TCR beta chain was retrieved from a study of blood T cells in healthy people across ages. As for this clonotype: Its antigen is unknown.

With a J-beta primer mix and a sample-barcoded 5' primer, a second PCR ran about 7 to 11 cycles. MiXCR, applied by TCRdb to the 5' RACE reads, yields one record per CDR3 protein. The data contain around 820,000 distinct CDR3 sequences, 20% to 30% of them seen just once; the ten biggest clones take up approximately 4%. Points from the study as a whole: The study could not conclusively compare naive and antigen-experienced cells, given its unsorted PBMCs. The unknown donor CMV status may have confounded expanded clonotype changes.

A further study also used this sample, focusing on T cells of mothers and their children. That report notes: A few healthy Caucasian mothers and their six children donated. Extracted RNA, in its entirety, went into cDNA synthesis at about 1.5 ug per 15 ul.

Input material: blood. The receptor comes from a boy aged 5 to 17 in good health.

The CDR3: CASRIGESRTGSYEQYF. The CDR3 nucleotides read TGTGCCAGCAGGATCGGGGAAAGTAGGACAGGGTCCTACGAGCAGTACTTC. The chain combines TRBV6-1 with TRBJ2-7; TRBD1 agrees at 8 bases. The CDR3 totals 17 residues. Germline CDR1 reads MNHNS; CDR2 reads SASEGT. V was pared by 6 bases and J by 1 base, with 14 bases of the junction left unmatched.